The present TCR beta chain was sequenced within a study of monozygotic twins with inflammatory bowel disease. Study-level points and caveats: The data offered no way to tell different T cell subtypes apart. There was no support for any single strong signal or clonotype associated with IBD.

Details on this clonotype: The target antigen is unknown.

The CDR3 consists of 16 residues. Germline values: CDR1 SGHTA, CDR2 FQGTGA. TCRdb re-called the 5' RACE reads and catalogs CDR3 proteins one per entry, DNA excluded. This listing includes 300,000 to 350,000 distinct CDR3 sequences. This chain connects TRBV7-3 to TRBJ2-3; TCRdb outputs TRBD2, but without DNA this stays unchecked. The sequence was collected from a human donor with ulcerative colitis or Crohn's disease, or a healthy co-twin of an affected twin (not recorded which). The sequencing sample was made of blood. The CDR3 reads CASSLRGLDDYATQYF. The variable domain in full, completed from reference TRBV7-3 and TRBJ2-3, reads GAGVSQTPSNKVTEKGKYVELRCDPISGHTALYWYRQSLGQGPEFLIYFQGTGAADDSGLPNDRFFAVRPEGSVSTLKIQRTERGDSAVYLCASSLRGLDDYATQYFGPGTRLTVL.